The 7 T cell receptor beta chains below were found in one sample sequenced in a study of T cell repertoires in cytomegalovirus infection. Using its own MiXCR run on the reads, TCRdb lists one record per CDR3 protein. The data hold 310,000 or so distinct CDR3 sequences, with 20% to 25% observed a single time. No antigens are known for them. This specimen was cultured PBMCs, taken from culture after CMV antigen stimulation. The receptors shown here come from a human donor in good health (CMV status not recorded). Some clones in this sample may be carry-over from other donors' samples.

About this clonotype itself: A single base separates this from a much larger clone, so it may be a read error. The genes are TRBV7-9 and TRBJ1-5; TRBD1 matches 7 bases. Germline V CDR1 and CDR2: SEHNR, FQNEAQ (reference sequence). This CDR3 is 16 amino acids long. This CDR3 is CVSSSDREESNQPQHF. For the CDR3, the DNA is TGTGTCAGCAGCTCCGACAGGGAAGAGAGCAATCAGCCCCAGCATTTT.

This clonotype was seen a few times. The chain employs TRBV24-1 and TRBJ2-3; weak D call: TRBD1 (6 bases). The CDR3 covers 13 residues. In germline, CDR1 is KGHDR, CDR2 SFDVKD. V shed 5 bases and J shed 3 bases, with 8 bases lying between them. The CDR3 nucleotides read TGTGCCACCAGTGGTCAGGGGACAGATACGCAGTATTTT. It codes for CATSGQGTDTQYF.

This clonotype has just a few counts. CDR3 sequence (DNA): TGTGCCAGCAGTCCCAGAGAATACGAGCAGTACTTC. Its translation is CASSPREYEQYF. This chain joins TRBV6-2 or TRBV6-3 and TRBJ2-7; D call uncertain. V shed 5 bases and J shed 4 bases, with 9 bases lying between them. The CDR3 is 12 residues long. Germline V lookup: CDR1 MNHEY, CDR2 SVGEGT.

This clonotype was detected many times. This chain connects TRBV7-2 to TRBJ2-7; D possibly corresponds to TRBD1 (5 bases). Germline values: CDR1 SGHTA, CDR2 FQGNSA. Trimming cost V 4 bases and J 6 bases, with 13 bases left between them. This CDR3 has 13 residues. CDR3 in amino acids: CASSSWAGSEQYV. The CDR3 region has the DNA TGTGCCAGCAGCTCCTGGGCAGGGTCCGAGCAGTACGTC.

V gene TRBV30 combines with J gene TRBJ1-1, with D perhaps matching TRBD1 (6 bases). Trimming took 4 bases from V and 0 from J, leaving 15 bases between them. CDR1 GTSNPN and CDR2 SVGIG come from the germline V gene (reference sequence). The CDR3 runs 15 residues. CDR3 residues: CAWTPPDRMNTEAFF. The CDR3 DNA is TGTGCCTGGACCCCTCCGGACAGAATGAACACTGAAGCTTTCTTT.

This clonotype was detected many times. The chain couples TRBV7-2 to TRBJ2-1; D uncertain. Germline V gene data show CDR1 as SGHTA and CDR2 as FQGNSA. The CDR3 extends over 15 amino acids. Trimming removed 3 bases from V and 3 bases from J, with 12 bases in between. This CDR3 reads CASSFQFKDYNEQFF. CDR3 bases: TGTGCCAGCAGCTTTCAGTTCAAAGACTACAATGAGCAGTTCTTC.

In this sample, this clonotype turned up once. V and J are TRBV2 and TRBJ1-2; no clear D. The germline V gene encodes CDR1 SNHLY and CDR2 FYNNEI. V gave up 11 bases and J gave up 2 bases, with 15 bases separating them. This CDR3 has 13 residues. CDR3 nucleotide sequence: TGTGCCTCCCTGGGAGACTACAACTATGGCTACACCTTC. It encodes CASLGDYNYGYTF.